Shown below are 15 T cell receptor beta chains from a single sample sequenced in a study of blood T cell repertoires in COVID-19. Some clones are missing from TCRdb's copy, which holds only in-frame ones; the method was immunoSEQ multiplex PCR. The profile shows 300,000 or so clones, around 89% of them singletons. The sample consisted of peripheral blood. The receptor source for this set is a woman aged 40 to 49 with acute or convalescent COVID-19.

This clone has only a few counts. CDR3 sequence (DNA): TGTGCCAGCAGCTACAGGGTTGGTACTGAAGCTTTCTTT. Its protein is CASSYRVGTEAFF. The chain couples TRBV7-9 to TRBJ1-1; a weak D match, TRBD1 (6 bases). This CDR3 has 13 residues. Between the trimmed V and J ends, which lost 4 bases and 5 bases, there was a span of 11 bases. Germline V gene sequence: CDR1 SEHNR, CDR2 FQNEAQ (reference sequence).

The chain has TRBV19 and TRBJ1-5; 8 bases match TRBD1. Germline V lookup: CDR1 LNHDA, CDR2 SQIVND (reference sequence). The CDR3 totals 14 residues. The V and J ends lost 3 bases and 6 bases, in that order; junction bases with no gene match: 4. The CDR3 nucleotides are TGTGCCAGTAGTATGGACAGGGACGGTCAGCCCCAGCATTTT. It specifies CASSMDRDGQPQHF.

The chain employs TRBV24-1 and TRBJ1-1; 10 bases line up with TRBD1. With 6 bases clipped from V and 2 bases from J, the junction kept 2 bases outside the gene matches. The CDR3 loop spans 14 amino acids. Germline CDR1 is KGHDR and CDR2 is SFDVKD. The CDR3 DNA is TGTGCCACCAGTAAGACAGGGGGCAACACTGAAGCTTTCTTT. This codes for CATSKTGGNTEAFF.

This clone was observed once. The J gene is TRBJ2-7, the V gene TRBV5-6, with 8 bases fitting TRBD1. V was pared by 4 bases and J by 4 bases, with 4 bases of the junction left unmatched. The germline V gene has CDR1 SGHDT and CDR2 YYEEEE. The CDR3 totals 13 residues. CDR3 sequence: CASSPTGGYEQYV. The DNA for the CDR3 is TGTGCCAGCAGCCCAACAGGGGGTTACGAGCAGTACGTC.

The rearrangement links TRBV10-3 to TRBJ1-1; TRBD1 might be the D (6 bases). The CDR3 consists of 15 residues. V lost 3 bases and J lost 5, with 16 bases in between. CDR1 and CDR2 (germline): ENHRY, SYGVKD. The DNA for the CDR3 is TGTGCCATCAGTGATCGGGGGGGGCGGGAGACTGAAGCTTTCTTT. Translating gives CAISDRGGRETEAFF.

V is TRBV19 and J is TRBJ2-6; 9 bases are shared with TRBD1. This CDR3 is 15 amino acids long. The J segment lost 2 bases and the V segment lost 6 bases, leaving 2 bases of the junction unmatched. CDR1 and CDR2 (germline): LNHDA, SQIVND (reference sequence). The CDR3 reads CASSTGGAGANVLTF. The CDR3 region has the DNA TGTGCCAGTAGCACAGGGGGCGCTGGGGCCAACGTCCTGACTTTC.

The chain has TRBV20-1 and TRBJ1-1; 7 bases agree with TRBD1. Germline V gene sequence: CDR1 DFQATT, CDR2 SNEGSKA (reference sequence). The length of the CDR3 is 10 residues. V lost 5 bases and J lost 8; bases outside the gene matches: 2. The CDR3 DNA reads TGCAGTGCTGCACAGGGGGAAGCTTTCTTT. Translation gives CSAAQGEAFF.

The chain is built from TRBV3-1 (or the pseudogene TRBV3-2) and TRBJ1-2; no definite D call. This CDR3 region has 16 residues. Per germline, CDR1 LGHDT and CDR2 YNNKEL (reference sequence). Trimming took off 0 bases at V and 4 bases at J, with 15 bases between the two ends. The CDR3, as DNA: TGTGCCAGCAGCCAAGAGGGAGACGGAGTTATCTATGGCTACACCTTC. This translates into CASSQEGDGVIYGYTF.

This sequence joins TRBV7-9 and TRBJ1-1; TRBD1 might be the D (5 bases). Germline V CDR1 and CDR2: SEHNR, FQNEAQ (reference sequence). Trimming pared 3 bases from V and 0 bases from J, leaving 11 bases between. This CDR3 comprises 15 residues. This CDR3 reads CASSLWADMNTEAFF. Here the CDR3 DNA reads TGTGCCAGCAGCTTGTGGGCGGACATGAACACTGAAGCTTTCTTT. Filled out from reference TRBV7-9 and TRBJ1-1, the complete variable domain reads DTGVSQNPRHKITKRGQNVTFRCDPISEHNRLYWYRQTLGQGPEFLTYFQNEAQLEKSRLLSDRFSAERPKGSFSTLEIQRTEQGDSAMYLCASSLWADMNTEAFFGQGTRLTVV.

This clone showed up just once. V gene TRBV10-1 combines with J gene TRBJ2-3, with D possibly being TRBD2 (5 bases). The CDR3 is made up of 15 amino acids. In germline, CDR1 is WNHNN, CDR2 SYGVQD (reference sequence). With 6 bases removed from V and 0 bases from J, the gap between germline ends came to 13 bases. DNA for the CDR3: TGCGCCAGCAGCGAGGCTAGCCCGAGCACAGATACGCAGTATTTT. It yields the protein CASSEASPSTDTQYF.

CDR3 DNA: TGTGCTAGTGGTTTGGTACTCCGGGACTTGATCCTCTACGGCTACACCTTC. Translated, it gives CASGLVLRDLILYGYTF. V is TRBV12-5 and J is TRBJ1-2; maybe TRBD1 (5 bases). The CDR3 is made up of 17 amino acids. CDR1 and CDR2 (germline): LGHNT, FRNRAP. With 0 bases removed from V and 8 bases from J, the gap between germline ends came to 22 bases.

Turning to this clone: Other nucleotide sequences in the sample specify the same CDR3. This chain joins TRBV11-1 and TRBJ1-4, with 9 bases matching TRBD1. Germline lookup yields CDR1 SGHAT and CDR2 FQDESV (reference sequence). Losses at the gene ends were 5 bases for V and 6 bases for J; bases not matched to a gene: 4. The CDR3 is 14 residues long. The CDR3 loop is CASSPDRGDEKLFF. The CDR3 DNA follows: TGTGCCAGCAGCCCGGACAGGGGAGATGAAAAACTGTTTTTT.

This clone has only a few counts. This chain connects TRBV19 to TRBJ2-3, with 9 bases aligning to TRBD1. V lost 7 bases to trimming and J lost 9 bases; unmatched junction nucleotides: 11. In germline, CDR1 is LNHDA, CDR2 SQIVND (reference sequence). This CDR3 contains 14 residues. This CDR3 reads CASKRDRADGTQYF. For the CDR3, the DNA is TGTGCCAGTAAACGGGACAGGGCCGATGGAACGCAGTATTTT.

This chain joins TRBV13 and TRBJ2-7; perhaps TRBD1 as D (6 bases). The CDR3 has 16 residues. V was trimmed by 5 bases and J by 5 bases, leaving 22 bases between them. Germline V CDR1 and CDR2: PRHDT, FYEKMQ (reference sequence). The CDR3 spells CASSSVRGSTKHEQYV. The DNA for the CDR3 is TGTGCCAGCAGCAGTGTCAGGGGCTCCACGAAGCACGAGCAGTACGTC.

This chain links TRBV5-1 with TRBJ1-1; 9 nucleotides agree with TRBD1. Trimming took 4 bases from V and 8 from J; bases not matched to a gene: 9. Germline lookup yields CDR1 SGHRS and CDR2 YFSETQ. The CDR3 is 14 amino acids. CDR3 DNA: TGCGCCAGCAGCCCGGACAGGGGAGGACTCGAAGCTTTCTTT. This gives the protein CASSPDRGGLEAFF.